Presented here are 8 T cell receptor beta chains from one specimen sequenced in a study of CD8 T cells in ankylosing spondylitis. Which antigens these TCRs recognize remains unknown. Whole-study results and caveats: Seemingly distinctive of ankylosing spondylitis blood was a TCR beta motif formed by eight highly homologous variants.

TCRdb processed the 5' RACE reads anew with MiXCR; each CDR3 protein has one entry. Of 650,000 to 800,000 distinct CDR3 sequences in the sample, roughly 19% are singletons; the top ten hold 15% to 20%. The sequencing input was blood, either unsorted or a sorted T cell fraction (not recorded which). The receptors derive from a male donor with ankylosing spondylitis.

The chain recombines TRBV20-1 with TRBJ2-1; TRBD1 might be the D (5 bases). V lost 7 bases and J 10 bases, leaving 23 bases between the germline ends. The germline V gene encodes CDR1 DFQATT and CDR2 SNEGSKA (reference sequence). The CDR3 sequence is 14 residues long. The CDR3 here is CSGGLWSGVLEQFF. DNA of the CDR3: TGCAGTGGGGGCCTCTGGTCGGGTGTTTTGGAGCAGTTCTTC.

The chain has TRBV27 and TRBJ1-6, with 7 positions matching TRBD1. Germline CDR1 MNHEY, CDR2 SMNVEV (reference sequence). V lost 6 bases, J lost 10 bases, and 9 bases stayed unmatched. The CDR3 is made up of 14 amino acids. The CDR3 DNA reads as TGTGCCAGCAGGTCGACAGGGTTAGTCTCACCCCTCCACTTT. As protein: CASRSTGLVSPLHF.

The rearrangement uses TRBV6-5 and TRBJ1-5; 12 bases are a match to TRBD1. Germline V gene sequence: CDR1 MNHEY, CDR2 SVGAGI. CDR3 length: 15 amino acids. Germline trimming cut 5 bases from V and 6 bases from J; bases unmatched to any gene: 5. CDR3 nucleotides: TGTGCCAGCAGTAACCGGGACAGGGGGCCTCAGCCCCAGCATTTT. Its protein product is CASSNRDRGPQPQHF.

This clonotype has ten or more counts. The chain carries TRBV28 and TRBJ2-7; D is unresolved. The CDR3 spans 15 residues. V was clipped by 1 base and J by 3 bases, with 13 bases between them. From germline, CDR1 is MDHEN and CDR2 SYDVKM. CDR3 protein: CASSLYQGSHYEQYF. The CDR3 nucleotides read TGTGCCAGCAGTTTATATCAAGGATCTCACTACGAGCAGTACTTC.

This clonotype was observed a handful of times. CDR3 nucleotide sequence: TGCGCCAGCAGCTTAGAACTTAACAATGAGCAGTTCTTC. Protein product: CASSLELNNEQFF. This chain links TRBV5-1 with TRBJ2-1; D gene ambiguous. The V end was cut by 2 bases, the J end by 5 bases, with 8 bases between. Per the germline V gene, CDR1 is SGHRS and CDR2 is YFSETQ. This CDR3 has 13 residues.

This clonotype was counted between two and nine times. The chain has TRBV28 and TRBJ2-7; 11 bases line up with TRBD1. The CDR3 covers 15 residues. The ends lost 5 bases at V and 2 bases at J; junction bases unmatched: 5. Germline CDR1 is MDHEN and CDR2 is SYDVKM. The CDR3 sequence: CASSMTGQGAYEQYF. The DNA for the CDR3 is TGTGCCAGCAGTATGACGGGACAGGGGGCCTACGAGCAGTACTTC.

The gene calls are TRBV12-3 or TRBV12-4 and TRBJ2-5; 7 bases are a match to TRBD1. The CDR3 has 15 residues. V lost 8 bases, J lost 4 bases, and 13 bases stayed unmatched. CDR3 sequence reads: CASLLGQGVIETQYF. The CDR3 DNA follows: TGTGCCAGCTTATTAGGGCAGGGGGTGATAGAGACCCAGTACTTC.

This clonotype was found a few times. This chain uses TRBV4-1 with TRBJ1-4; 8 bases are shared with TRBD1. Germline V gives CDR1 MGHRA, CDR2 YSYEKL. The CDR3 extends over 15 amino acids. Unmatched junction bases numbered 8, after V lost 3 bases and J lost 8 bases. The CDR3 protein is CASSQTDRVEEKLFF. The CDR3 bases are TGCGCCAGCAGCCAGACGGACAGGGTCGAGGAAAAACTGTTTTTT.